This paragraph covers one T cell receptor (beta chain) sequence. This clone has only one observation. Its binding antigen is unknown. One base away there is no much larger clone; base qualities are not given. This sample stems from a study of shared T cell receptors in the human thymus (dated by TCRdb to the early 2020s). Describing the broader study: The study examined how self-reactive, shared T-cell receptor alpha chains are generated in the human thymus.

CDR1 is given as LNHNV and CDR2 as YYDKDF, both from the germline V gene (reference sequence). The V end gives up 5 bases and the J end 3 bases, leaving 12 bases in the junction not matched to a gene. From the cysteine up to the phenylalanine, the CDR3 has a length of 16 residues. Only CDR3 DNA is held: 48 bases, read in frame from base 1. To prepare the library, the immunoSEQ multiplex PCR assay was applied. Entries here come from immuneACCESS through TCRdb and include only in-frame sequences with V and J called. Some clones fail to appear in such tables; in the studies checked, an unresolved V gene covers under half of the shortfall, and the cause of the remainder is unknown. Across this sample there are about 660,000 clones, with over 75% seen only once. Jointly, the top ten make up about 0.01% of the sample. In addition, the sample was reused for a study of human thymus T cells. The other study reports the following: Immunologically healthy infants undergoing open corrective cardiac surgery for congenital heart defects in Finland were used as donors. Thymus tissue was collected as surgical resects that were removed during corrective cardiac surgery. Usage of V and J gene segments appeared to be biased in both the thymic and the peripheral blood repertoires. According to the related research, thymic TCR repertoires were highly overlapping among unrelated individuals. The study characterized TCR alpha and beta repertoires from about 8 infant thymus samples and a few related peripheral blood samples. Donor ages ranging from roughly 7 to 250 days were recorded, and five to seven male and two female infants were included in the cohort. Thymocytes were freed from the tissue by mechanical means and kept at -70 degrees C as pellets of 10-30 million cells. Genomic DNA was extracted from frozen cell pellets with a QIAsymphony instrument. TCRB and TCRAD loci were amplified from a standardized quantity of quality-controlled genomic DNA using the immunoSEQ multiplex PCR assay. The amplicons spanned the V(D)J region and were long enough to cover the CDR3 and allow V and J genes to be identified. The commercial immunoSEQ service was used to sequence amplicons on an Illumina platform. Primer bias and sequencing errors were corrected using previously described methods, and TCRAD and TCRB definitions followed the IMGT database. Repertoires were analysed with immunoSEQ Analyzer 3.0 and VDJTools, covering basic statistics, V/J segment usage, diversity estimates, rarefaction and pairwise overlap. Chao1, ChaoE, Efron-Thisted, Shannon and inverse Simpson indices were used to estimate diversity, which was also estimated on datasets down-sampled to the smallest sample. Repertoire overlap was determined by strict matching of CDR3 nucleotide sequence, V gene and J gene, and Jaccard-based multidimensional scaling clustering was applied. On average, thymus samples yielded approximately 780,000 unique TCRB clonotypes, whereas blood samples yielded roughly 81,000.

The specimen sequenced was thymocytes. The sequence was collected from a boy younger than two with a congenital heart defect. Donor details come from another sample of the same person, matched by shared clones. The sequence joins TRBV15 to TRBJ2-7, and 8 bases in between align with TRBD2. CDR3 reads: CATSPPGGRRGYEQYF. The DNA reads as follows: TGTGCCACCAGCCCTCCGGGGGGGCGGCGGGGCTACGAGCAGTACTTC.